The following is a T cell receptor (beta chain) sequence with its context. Its antigen is still unknown. Other nucleotide sequences from this sample produce the same CDR3. The sample belongs to a study of T cell responses to AZD1222 COVID-19 vaccine. Study findings and constraints: Sampled repertoires all dated from after the peak T cell response. At study baseline, merely more than 5 AZD1222 recipients were seropositive. A rise in Spike-specific TCR breadth and depth followed two AZD1222 doses.

Trimming stripped 2 bases from V and 7 bases from J, with 9 bases between. The CDR3 is made up of 13 amino acids. Assay used: immunoSEQ multiplex PCR; TCRdb lists only in-frame clones, some missing. The profile shows about 130,000 clones, 80% to 95% of them singletons. This receptor was identified in an adult who received the AZD1222 COVID-19 vaccine. Sample: peripheral blood, taken 28 days after the second AZD1222 dose. The chain joins TRBV12-3 or TRBV12-4 to TRBJ1-5; no clear D gene. The CDR3 reads CASSLPPGQPQHF. The DNA of the CDR3 is TGTGCCAGCAGTTTACCCCCGGGACAGCCCCAGCATTTT.